Shown below are 8 T cell receptor beta chains from a single sample sequenced in a study of control samples from healthy donors and cancer patients. Some clones are missing from TCRdb's copy, which holds only in-frame ones; the method was immunoSEQ multiplex PCR. The repertoire consists of roughly 41,000 clones, with around 94% occurring once and the leading ten covering around 25%. The material sequenced was blood. These receptors were collected from a man between 60 and 75 years old in good health.

The CDR3 nucleotides are TGTGCCAGCAGCTTAGCCCTGGGACCCCAAGAGACCCAGTACTTC. This codes for CASSLALGPQETQYF. The J gene is TRBJ2-5, the V gene TRBV7-9; D might be TRBD1 or TRBD2, each matching 5 bases. Germline CDR1 is SEHNR and CDR2 is FQNEAQ (reference sequence). The V gene lost 0 bases and the J gene lost 1 base, with 9 bases spanning the gap. The CDR3 has 15 residues.

V usage is TRBV27 and J usage is TRBJ2-7; tentative D call: TRBD1 (6 bases). Germline CDR1 is MNHEY and CDR2 is SMNVEV (reference sequence). The ends were cut back, 5 bases at V and 4 bases at J, with 12 bases in the middle. This CDR3 has 13 amino acids. The CDR3 is CASSMGQLYEQYF. As DNA, the CDR3 is TGTGCCAGCAGTATGGGACAACTATACGAGCAGTACTTC.

This clone was observed a single time. The V and J genes are TRBV7-9 and TRBJ1-2; 9 positions match TRBD1. With V trimmed by 4 bases and J by 9 bases, 15 bases remained unmatched. Germline values: CDR1 SEHNR, CDR2 FQNEAQ (reference sequence). This CDR3 is 16 amino acids long. The CDR3: CASSSLLQGALNRYTF. The CDR3 nucleotides read TGTGCCAGCAGCTCCCTATTACAGGGGGCCCTCAATCGCTACACCTTC.

The V and J genes are TRBV27 and TRBJ1-4; no definite D call. The V end was cut by 5 bases, the J end by 4 bases, with 14 bases between. This CDR3 is 15 amino acids long. The germline gives CDR1 MNHEY, CDR2 SMNVEV (reference sequence). Here the CDR3 reads CASSRSGVLNEKLFF. In DNA, the CDR3 is TGTGCCAGCAGTCGATCAGGTGTTCTTAATGAAAAACTGTTTTTT.

V and J are TRBV11-2 and TRBJ2-2; D unresolved. Germline V gene data show CDR1 as SGHAT and CDR2 as FQNNGV. The V and J ends lost 3 bases and 1 base respectively, with 6 bases between them. The CDR3 spans 14 residues. The DNA of the CDR3 is TGTGCCAGCAGCTTTACAGAGAACACCGGGGAGCTGTTTTTT. This encodes CASSFTENTGELFF.

This clone appeared a single time. This chain uses TRBV7-2 with TRBJ1-5; D is uncertain. Trimming pared 5 bases from V and 3 bases from J, leaving 11 bases between. The CDR3 loop spans 14 amino acids. Germline assignment: CDR1 SGHTA and CDR2 FQGNSA. The CDR3 is CASSAIGFNQPQHF. The CDR3 region has the DNA TGTGCCAGCAGCGCCATAGGATTCAATCAGCCCCAGCATTTT.

This clone has a single count. V and J are TRBV7-9 and TRBJ1-2; no clear D gene. Germline assignment: CDR1 SEHNR and CDR2 FQNEAQ (reference sequence). The CDR3 extends over 13 amino acids. With 0 bases removed from V and 8 bases from J, the gap between germline ends came to 10 bases. The CDR3 nucleotides read TGTGCCAGCAGCTTAGCGTGGGCGGAGGGCTACACCTTC. Translating it yields CASSLAWAEGYTF.

V and J are TRBV7-3 and TRBJ2-1; 8 bases fit TRBD2. Germline loops: CDR1 SGHTA, CDR2 FQGTGA. J lost 8 bases, V lost 2 bases, and 8 bases had no gene match. The CDR3 covers 15 residues. In DNA, the CDR3 is TGTGCCAGCAGCTTAGGGCGGGTGCGGGAGGATGAGCAGTTCTTC. It translates to CASSLGRVREDEQFF.